This T cell receptor (beta chain) stems from a study of Graves' ophthalmopathy and Graves' hyperthyroidism. Study in general: There was a collection of peripheral blood at initial diagnosis, before any treatment.

RNA transcripts provided the template for amplifying TCR beta CDR3 regions. The first round was an RT-PCR with HTBI primers, and the second round was a multiplex PCR. TCRdb used MiXCR to reprocess the multiplex PCR reads, holding one entry per CDR3 protein. The table lists hundreds of thousands of distinct CDR3 sequences, about 46% of them singletons. Per the germline V gene, CDR1 is LGHNT and CDR2 is FRNRAP. The length of the CDR3 is 14 residues. V lost 7 bases and J lost 5, with 17 bases in between. PBMCs were density-gradient isolated from about 9.6 ml fresh blood. Sample: peripheral blood. The rearrangement joins TRBV12-5 to TRBJ2-5; possibly TRBD1 or TRBD2 for D (6 bases each). The source of this sequence is an adult man with Graves' ophthalmopathy. The DNA of the CDR3 is TGTGCTAGTGCTCCTCTCGGAGGGGGGGAGACCCAGTACTTC. Its translation: CASAPLGGGETQYF. Drawing the rest from reference TRBV12-5 and TRBJ2-5, the complete variable domain is DARVTQTPRHKVTEMGQEVTMRCQPILGHNTVFWYRQTMMQGLELLAYFRNRAPLDDSGMPKDRFSAEMPDATLATLKIQPSEPRDSAVYFCASAPLGGGETQYFGPGTRLLVL.